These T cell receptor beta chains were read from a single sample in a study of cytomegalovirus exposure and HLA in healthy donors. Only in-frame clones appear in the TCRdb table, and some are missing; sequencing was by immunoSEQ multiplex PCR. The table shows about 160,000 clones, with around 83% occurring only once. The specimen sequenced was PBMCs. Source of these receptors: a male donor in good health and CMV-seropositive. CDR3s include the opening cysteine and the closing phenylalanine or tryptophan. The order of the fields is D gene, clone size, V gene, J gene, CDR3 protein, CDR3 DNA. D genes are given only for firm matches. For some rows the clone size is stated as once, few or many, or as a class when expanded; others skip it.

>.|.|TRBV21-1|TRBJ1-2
CASSIQGCSNYGYTF
TGTGCCAGCAGCATCCAGGGGTGTTCAAACTATGGCTACACCTTC
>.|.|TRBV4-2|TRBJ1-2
CASSQSSGYGYTF
TGTGCCAGCAGCCAATCTTCAGGGTATGGCTACACCTTC
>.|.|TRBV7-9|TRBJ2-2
CASSRQATNTGELFF
TGTGCCAGCAGTCGCCAGGCGACGAACACCGGGGAGCTGTTTTTT
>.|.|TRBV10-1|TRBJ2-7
CASSDIADLPYEQYF
TGCGCCAGCAGTGACATAGCTGACCTCCCCTACGAGCAGTACTTC
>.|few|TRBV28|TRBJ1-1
CASSLVGMNTEAFF
TGTGCCAGCAGCCTCGTCGGGATGAACACTGAAGCTTTCTTT
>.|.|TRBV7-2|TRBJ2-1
CASSPSMGSNEQFF
TGTGCCAGCAGCCCAAGCATGGGGAGTAATGAGCAGTTCTTC
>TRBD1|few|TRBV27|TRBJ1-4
CASSLGGASNEKLFF
TGTGCCAGCAGCTTAGGGGGCGCATCTAATGAAAAACTGTTTTTT
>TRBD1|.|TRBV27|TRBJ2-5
CASSFRDRDHETQYF
TGTGCCAGCAGTTTTCGGGACAGGGATCACGAGACCCAGTACTTC
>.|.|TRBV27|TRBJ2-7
CASRKGSPSYEQYF
TGTGCCAGCAGAAAGGGGTCCCCCTCGTACGAGCAGTACTTC
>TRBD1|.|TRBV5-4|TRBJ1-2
CASSLGETGTSYGYTF
TGTGCCAGCAGCTTGGGCGAGACAGGGACATCTTACGGCTACACCTTC
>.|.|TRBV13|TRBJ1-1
CASSLGPSRGTEAFF
TGTGCCAGCAGCTTAGGCCCCTCAAGGGGGACTGAAGCTTTCTTT
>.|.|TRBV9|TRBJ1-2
CASSGGPSDYGYTF
TGTGCCAGCAGCGGGGGCCCATCGGACTATGGCTACACCTTC
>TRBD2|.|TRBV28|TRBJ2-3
CASSPLAGDTQYF
TGTGCCAGCAGCCCGCTAGCGGGAGATACGCAGTATTTT
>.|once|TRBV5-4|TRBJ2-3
CASREGRHSTDTQYF
TGTGCCAGCAGGGAGGGACGGCACAGCACAGATACGCAGTATTTT
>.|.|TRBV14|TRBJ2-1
CASSQGGSSGQNEQFF
TGTGCCAGCAGCCAAGGCGGTTCTAGCGGACAGAATGAGCAGTTCTTC
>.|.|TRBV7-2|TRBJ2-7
CASSLAGAHEQYF
TGTGCCAGCAGCTTAGCAGGGGCCCACGAGCAGTACTTC
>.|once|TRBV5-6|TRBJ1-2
CASSPAGAVGYTF
TGTGCCAGCAGCCCGGCAGGGGCAGTTGGCTACACCTTC
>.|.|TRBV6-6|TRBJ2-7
CASVGAAYEQYF
TGTGCCAGCGTTGGTGCAGCCTACGAGCAGTACTTC
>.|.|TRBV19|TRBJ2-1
CASSWQYNEQFF
TGTGCCAGTAGTTGGCAATACAATGAGCAGTTCTTC
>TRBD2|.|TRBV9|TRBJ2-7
CASGPGGRPYEQYF
TGTGCCAGCGGCCCTGGCGGGAGGCCCTACGAGCAGTACTTC
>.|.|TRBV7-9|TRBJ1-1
CAGQREPNTEAFF
TGTGCCGGACAACGGGAGCCGAACACTGAAGCTTTCTTT
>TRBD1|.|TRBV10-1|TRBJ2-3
CASMDRVSDTQYF
TGCGCCAGCATGGACAGGGTATCCGATACGCAGTATTTT
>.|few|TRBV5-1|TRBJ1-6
CASSHLQGVGNNSPLHF
TGCGCCAGCAGCCACTTACAGGGTGTGGGAAATAATTCACCCCTCCACTTT
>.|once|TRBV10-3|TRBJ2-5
CAISEGQEERETQYF
TGTGCCATCAGTGAAGGGCAGGAGGAGAGGGAGACCCAGTACTTC
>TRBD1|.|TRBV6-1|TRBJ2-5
CASSDRGLKTQYF
TGTGCCAGCAGTGACAGGGGGCTGAAGACCCAGTACTTC
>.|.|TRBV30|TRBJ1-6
CAWNGRYNSPLHF
TGTGCCTGGAACGGGAGATATAATTCACCCCTCCACTTT
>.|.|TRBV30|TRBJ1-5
CAWKTGTAGGKPQHF
TGTGCCTGGAAAACCGGGACTGCTGGCGGAAAGCCCCAGCATTTT
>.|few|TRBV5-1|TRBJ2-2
CASSLGQTNTGELFF
TGCGCCAGCAGCTTGGGGCAGACTAACACCGGGGAGCTGTTTTTT
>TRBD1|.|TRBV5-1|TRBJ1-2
CASSPHPRQGNYGYTF
TGCGCCAGCAGCCCCCACCCGAGACAGGGTAACTATGGCTACACCTTC
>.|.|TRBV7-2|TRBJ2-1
CASSLGYGGTDEQFF
TGTGCCAGCAGCTTGGGGTATGGAGGGACCGATGAGCAGTTCTTC
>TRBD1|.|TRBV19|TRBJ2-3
CASSKDRGTDTQYF
TGTGCCAGTAGTAAGGACAGGGGTACAGATACGCAGTATTTT
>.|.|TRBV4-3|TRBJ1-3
CASSQAVFSGNTIYF
TGCGCCAGCAGCCAAGCCGTCTTCTCTGGAAACACCATATATTTT
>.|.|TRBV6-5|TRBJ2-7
CASSYSAEPVYEQYF
TGTGCCAGCAGTTACTCGGCGGAGCCCGTCTACGAGCAGTACTTC
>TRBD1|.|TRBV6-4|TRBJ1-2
CASSDNRGKDYGYTF
TGTGCCAGCAGTGACAACAGGGGCAAGGACTATGGCTACACCTTC
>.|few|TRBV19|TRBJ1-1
CASSIELEGTEAFF
TGTGCCAGTAGTATTGAGTTAGAGGGCACTGAAGCTTTCTTT
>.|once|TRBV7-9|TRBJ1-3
CASSSGPMTDSGNTIYF
TGTGCCAGCAGCTCCGGCCCTATGACTGATTCTGGAAACACCATATATTTT
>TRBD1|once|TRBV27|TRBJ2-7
CASSRDRGRSYEQYF
TGTGCCAGCAGTCGGGACAGGGGACGATCCTACGAGCAGTACTTC
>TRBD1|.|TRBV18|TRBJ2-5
CASSPLRGRETQYF
TGTGCCAGCTCACCTCTGAGGGGGCGGGAGACCCAGTACTTC
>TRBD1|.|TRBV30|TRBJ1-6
CAWGDRGLPLHF
TGTGCCTGGGGGGACAGAGGCTTGCCCCTCCACTTT
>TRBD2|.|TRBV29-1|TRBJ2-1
CSVDSGIHNEQFF
TGCAGCGTTGACAGCGGGATCCACAATGAGCAGTTCTTC
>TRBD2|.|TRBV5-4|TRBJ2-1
CASSLGGKAGPYNEQFF
TGTGCCAGCAGCTTGGGTGGCAAAGCGGGGCCCTACAATGAGCAGTTCTTC
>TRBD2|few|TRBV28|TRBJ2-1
CASNIAGGPSDEQFF
TGTGCCAGCAATATAGCGGGAGGGCCCTCGGATGAGCAGTTCTTC
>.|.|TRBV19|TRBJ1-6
CASTTRGAGNSPLHF
TGTGCCAGTACTACCCGGGGGGCTGGGAATTCACCCCTCCACTTT
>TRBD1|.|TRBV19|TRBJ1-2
CASSTGGGNYGYTF
TGTGCCAGTAGTACAGGGGGCGGTAACTATGGCTACACCTTC
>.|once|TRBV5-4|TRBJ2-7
CASSLARRRGVREQYF
TGTGCCAGCAGCTTGGCCAGGAGGAGGGGAGTGAGGGAGCAGTACTTC
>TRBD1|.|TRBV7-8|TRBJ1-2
CASSGKGAVYGYTF
TGTGCCAGCAGCGGGAAGGGGGCAGTCTATGGCTACACCTTC
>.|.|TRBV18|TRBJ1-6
CASSPDSNNSPLHF
TGTGCCAGCTCACCTGATAGTAATAATTCACCCCTCCACTTT
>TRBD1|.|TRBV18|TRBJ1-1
CASSPRARGDTEAFF
TGTGCCAGCTCACCACGGGCCAGGGGGGACACTGAAGCTTTCTTT
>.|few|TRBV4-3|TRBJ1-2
CASSQDPDRPNYGYTF
TGCGCCAGCAGCCAAGATCCCGACAGGCCTAACTATGGCTACACCTTC
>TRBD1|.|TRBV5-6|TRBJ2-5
CASSLANVGQGRTQYF
TGTGCCAGCAGCTTGGCCAATGTGGGACAGGGGAGGACCCAGTACTTC
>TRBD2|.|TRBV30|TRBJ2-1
CAWRTSGGVYNEQFF
TGTGCCTGGAGGACTAGCGGGGGTGTTTACAATGAGCAGTTCTTC
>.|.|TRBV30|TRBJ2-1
CAWSVRRATEQFF
TGTGCCTGGAGTGTACGGAGGGCCACTGAGCAGTTCTTC